One sample yielded the 20 T cell receptor beta chains listed below, sequenced in a study of cytomegalovirus exposure and HLA in healthy donors. It was with 60 Vbeta and 13 Jbeta primers that the PCR ran. Measured with immunoSEQ multiplex PCR; TCRdb has only the in-frame clones, and not every one. In total, the table holds about 65,000 clones. Input material: PBMCs. The receptors were sampled from a boy aged 5-17 years in good health and CMV-seronegative.

V is TRBV15 and J is TRBJ1-2, with 7 bases fitting TRBD1. The V gene end was trimmed by 2 bases and the J gene end by 6 bases; junction bases not matched to a gene: 6. This CDR3 has 14 amino acids. CDR1 LNHNV and CDR2 YYDKDF come from the germline V gene (reference sequence). The CDR3 DNA reads TGTGCCACCAGCAGAAGAACAACAGGGGATGGCTACACCTTC. Translation: CATSRRTTGDGYTF.

The genes are TRBV6-1 and TRBJ1-5; 7 bases agree with TRBD1. This CDR3 region has 13 residues. The germline gives CDR1 MNHNS, CDR2 SASEGT. J was trimmed by 5 bases and V by 2 bases; bases with no gene match: 0. The CDR3 coding sequence is TGTGCCAGCAGTGAAACAGGGGATCAGCCCCAGCATTTT. Translation gives CASSETGDQPQHF.

The CDR3 reads CASSQEGTGGYGYTF. DNA of the CDR3: TGCGCCAGCAGCCAAGAAGGGACAGGGGGTTATGGCTACACCTTC. The chain joins TRBV5-1 to TRBJ1-2; 11 nucleotides agree with TRBD1. The CDR3 is 15 residues long. CDR1 and CDR2 (germline): SGHRS, YFSETQ. V shed 4 bases, J shed 5 bases, and the junction held 7 bases outside the gene matches.

This chain uses TRBV27 with TRBJ1-5, with D hard to call. Germline V gene data show CDR1 as MNHEY and CDR2 as SMNVEV (reference sequence). Trimming cost V 0 bases and J 10 bases, with 7 bases left between them. The CDR3 is 12 amino acids. The DNA for the CDR3 is TGTGCCAGCAGTTTATCCGGAGGACCCCAGCATTTT. Amino acid sequence: CASSLSGGPQHF.

This sequence joins TRBV11-3 and TRBJ2-5; D is ambiguous. In germline, CDR1 is SGHNT, CDR2 YENEEA. The CDR3 length is 15 residues. V was cut by 2 bases and J by 5 bases, with 15 bases left in between. In nucleotides, the CDR3 is TGTGCCAGCAGCTTATCCTTTGGAGCGCCGGAGACCCAGTACTTC. Encoded protein: CASSLSFGAPETQYF. The complete variable domain, with remaining parts taken from reference TRBV11-3 and TRBJ2-5, reads EAGVVQSPRYKIIEKKQPVAFWCNPISGHNTLYWYLQNLGQGPELLIRYENEEAVDDSQLPKDRFSAERLKGVDSTLKIQPAELGDSAVYLCASSLSFGAPETQYFGPGTRLLVL.

The V and J genes are TRBV2 and TRBJ2-7; 7 nucleotides agree with TRBD1. CDR3 size: 12 residues. Germline CDR1 is SNHLY and CDR2 is FYNNEI. The V segment lost 11 bases and the J segment 2 bases; nucleotides outside the gene matches: 6. The CDR3 nucleotides read TGTGCCGTAAGGGGACAGACCTACGAGCAGTACTTC. Amino acids: CAVRGQTYEQYF.

CDR3 coding DNA: TGTGCCAGCAGCCCAGGGGGAACTAATGAAAAACTGTTTTTT. It codes for CASSPGGTNEKLFF. This chain joins TRBV7-2 and TRBJ1-4, with TRBD1 identical over 7 bases. The junction had 1 base not matched to a gene; V was cut back by 5 bases and J by 1 base. The CDR3 length is 14 residues. Germline assignment: CDR1 SGHTA and CDR2 FQGNSA.

The gene calls are TRBV9 and TRBJ2-7; no firm D call. V lost 4 bases, J lost 5 bases, and 13 bases lay in between. CDR1 and CDR2 from the germline V gene are SGDLS and YYNGEE. The CDR3 covers 13 residues. The CDR3 nucleotides read TGTGCCAGCAGCCCCCCACAGAGCCACGAGCAGTACTTC. It yields the protein CASSPPQSHEQYF.

Worth noting for this clone: Other DNA sequences in the same sample also yield this CDR3. This chain connects TRBV19 to TRBJ1-2; D possibly corresponds to TRBD1 (6 bases). V shed 2 bases and J shed 1 base, with 8 bases lying between them. CDR1 and CDR2 (germline): LNHDA, SQIVND (reference sequence). This CDR3 contains 14 residues. The CDR3 is CASSIMDSNYGYTF. The CDR3 nucleotides are TGTGCCAGTAGTATAATGGACAGTAACTATGGCTACACCTTC.

V gene TRBV7-3 combines with J gene TRBJ1-1; D gene uncertain. The germline gives CDR1 SGHTA, CDR2 FQGTGA. The CDR3 extends over 13 amino acids. V lost 5 bases, J lost 0 bases, and 7 bases lay in between. The CDR3 loop reads CASSPFLNTEAFF. The DNA for the CDR3 is TGTGCCAGCAGCCCTTTCTTGAACACTGAAGCTTTCTTT.

CDR3 region: CASSYSSGVTGELFF. CDR3 bases: TGTGCCAGCAGTTACTCGAGCGGGGTCACCGGGGAGCTGTTTTTT. This chain connects TRBV6-5 to TRBJ2-2; 7 bases are a match to TRBD2. The CDR3 is 15 residues long. The germline V gene encodes CDR1 MNHEY and CDR2 SVGAGI. V was pared by 0 bases and J by 4 bases, with 2 bases of the junction left unmatched.

The chain recombines TRBV27 with TRBJ1-1; D gene uncertain. The CDR3 spans 17 residues. V was clipped by 5 bases and J by 1 base, with 20 bases between them. The V gene's germline CDR1 is MNHEY and CDR2 SMNVEV (reference sequence). The CDR3 region has the DNA TGTGCCAGCAGTCCGAGGAACCGGCCAAAATCGAACACTGAAGCTTTCTTT. It encodes CASSPRNRPKSNTEAFF.

The genes are TRBV5-1 and TRBJ2-1; 11 bases are a match to TRBD2. The germline gives CDR1 SGHRS, CDR2 YFSETQ. The CDR3 spans 18 residues. Germline trimming cut 1 base from V and 7 bases from J; bases unmatched to any gene: 13. CDR3 in DNA: TGCGCCAGCAGCTTGAGGCTAGCGGGGGGACGGAGACAAAATGAGCAGTTCTTC. Translating it yields CASSLRLAGGRRQNEQFF.

This chain links TRBV4-2 with TRBJ2-3, with unresolved D. Germline V gives CDR1 LGHNA, CDR2 YNFKEQ. The CDR3 length is 14 residues. V was cut by 0 bases and J by 1 base, with 5 bases left in between. The CDR3 here is CASSQDAGTDTQYF. CDR3 in DNA: TGTGCCAGCAGCCAAGATGCAGGCACAGATACGCAGTATTTT.

The CDR3 protein is CASSQRPSGSSYEQYF. The CDR3 region has the DNA TGTGCCAGCAGCCAAAGACCTAGCGGGAGTTCCTACGAGCAGTACTTC. The chain joins TRBV7-8 to TRBJ2-7; 10 nucleotides match TRBD2. The CDR3 length is 16 residues. Germline V gene lookup returns CDR1 SGHVS and CDR2 FQNEAQ. The junction had 8 bases not matched to a gene; V was cut back by 5 bases and J by 1 base.

The V gene is TRBV6-5, the J gene TRBJ2-5; TRBD1 might be the D (7 bases). The DNA end is a closer match to TRBJ2-7, so the J assignment may be wrong. The CDR3 extends over 12 amino acids. Germline values: CDR1 MNHEY, CDR2 SVGAGI. This CDR3 reads CASKTGTYEQYF. CDR3 DNA sequence: TGTGCCAGCAAGACAGGGACTTACGAGCAGTACTTC.

The chain couples TRBV11-3 to TRBJ2-7; possibly TRBD1 for D (6 bases). Germline CDR1 is SGHNT and CDR2 is YENEEA. The V end lost 6 bases, the J end lost 0 bases, and 12 bases lay between the germline ends. The CDR3 runs to 14 residues. The CDR3 DNA reads TGTGCCAGCAGGCGGACAGCTAGCTCCTACGAGCAGTACTTC. Translation gives CASRRTASSYEQYF.

The V gene is TRBV4-2, the J gene TRBJ1-1, with D tentatively TRBD1 (5 bases). Trimming left V 0 bases short and J 0 bases short, with 8 bases between. Germline lookup yields CDR1 LGHNA and CDR2 YNFKEQ. This CDR3 contains 15 residues. The CDR3 nucleotides read TGTGCCAGCAGCCAAGAAACAGGAATGAACACTGAAGCTTTCTTT. The encoded protein is CASSQETGMNTEAFF.

The chain links TRBV7-9 to TRBJ2-5; 9 bases fit TRBD2. Germline V gene lookup returns CDR1 SEHNR and CDR2 FQNEAQ (reference sequence). The CDR3 has 18 amino acids. V gave up 2 bases and J gave up 5 bases; unmatched junction bases: 15. The CDR3 DNA sequence: TGTGCCAGCAGCTTATACGTCGGCGGGGGGGCGGCATTCGAGACCCAGTACTTC. The encoded protein is CASSLYVGGGAAFETQYF.

The V gene is TRBV19, the J gene TRBJ1-2; TRBD1 matches 8 bases. The CDR3 runs to 14 residues. With V trimmed by 11 bases and J by 8 bases, 16 bases remained unmatched. Germline loops: CDR1 LNHDA, CDR2 SQIVND (reference sequence). The CDR3 bases are TGTGCCTCTTATCCGACAGGGGACCGCCTGGGCTACACCTTC. It specifies CASYPTGDRLGYTF.